Reported below is one T cell receptor beta chain. Its antigen is not identified. A much larger clone differs by one base, so this may be a read error. For TCR beta, libraries came from iRepertoire HTBI primers and Arm-PCR of CDR3 regions. TCRdb re-called the multiplex PCR reads with MiXCR, one entry per CDR3 protein. Among about 560,000 distinct CDR3 sequences listed, roughly a sixth were seen once. The sample comes from a study of regulatory T cells in long-lasting Graves disease. The study, taken as a whole, reports: Persistent patients shared more public clonotypes (about 2,700) than new patients (approximately 970).

As for time point: newly diagnosed GD, antithyroid drugs for less than 3 months. PBMCs provided the RNA from which the TCR library was made. This sample was shared with a second study, whose subject was T cells in Graves' hyperthyroidism and ophthalmopathy.

This clonotype was sampled from a man aged 18 to 29 with Graves disease. The specimen comprised peripheral blood mononuclear cells (PBMCs), sampled at new diagnosis, from a patient treated with antithyroid drugs.

In DNA form, the CDR3 reads TGTGCCAGCGGCCAAGCAGGGGGCGGCTACACCTTC. Translated, it gives CASGQAGGGYTF. V usage is TRBV3-1 and J usage is TRBJ1-2; 8 positions match TRBD1. The CDR3 totals 12 residues. Germline CDR1 LGHDT, CDR2 YNNKEL (reference sequence).